This T cell receptor (beta chain) was sequenced during a study of OX40 agonist ivuxolimab in advanced cancers. Study-level information: Those enrolled were about 80% male, with a mean age of around 55 years and ages from roughly 20 to 90.

The data were produced by immunoSEQ multiplex PCR, yet TCRdb's version contains in-frame clones alone and is incomplete. Of fewer than 85,000 clones listed, 92% are singletons. Germline CDR1 SGHDT, CDR2 YYEEEE. Trimming at V came to 0 bases and at J to 9 bases, leaving 11 bases not matched to a gene. The CDR3 has 15 residues. Overall study findings and caveats: Expanded peripheral T-cell antigen specificity went undetermined. Among the nonresponders, some also had low normalized T-cell clonal expansion. In CD8+ T cells, expanded clones were on average more numerous than in CD4+.

Concerning this clone: Its target is not known.

The chain couples TRBV5-6 to TRBJ2-5; 7 bases align to TRBD1. The starting material was CD4+ or CD8+ T cells sorted from blood, obtained in a trial of the OX40 agonist ivuxolimab. This clonotype was obtained from an adult with an advanced solid tumor such as melanoma, head and neck, liver or kidney cancer. CDR3 DNA sequence: TGTGCCAGCAGCTTGGGACAGGGATTTGGGTGGGCCCAGTACTTC. Protein sequence: CASSLGQGFGWAQYF.